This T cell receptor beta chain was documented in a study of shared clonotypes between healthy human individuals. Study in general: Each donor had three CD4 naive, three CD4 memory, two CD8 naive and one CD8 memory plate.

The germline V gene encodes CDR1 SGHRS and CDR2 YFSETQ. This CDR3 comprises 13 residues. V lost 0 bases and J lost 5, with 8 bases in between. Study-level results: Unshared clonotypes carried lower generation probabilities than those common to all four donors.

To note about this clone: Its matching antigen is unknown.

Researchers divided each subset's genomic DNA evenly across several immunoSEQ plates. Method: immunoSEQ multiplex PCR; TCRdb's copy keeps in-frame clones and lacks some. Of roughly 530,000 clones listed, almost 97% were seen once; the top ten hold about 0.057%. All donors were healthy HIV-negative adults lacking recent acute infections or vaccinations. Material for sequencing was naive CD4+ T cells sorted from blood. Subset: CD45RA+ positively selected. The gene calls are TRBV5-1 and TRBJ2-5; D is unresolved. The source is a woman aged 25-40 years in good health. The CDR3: CASSLDTRETQYF. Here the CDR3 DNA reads TGCGCCAGCAGCTTGGACACCAGGGAGACCCAGTACTTC. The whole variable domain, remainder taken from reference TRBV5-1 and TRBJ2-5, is KAGVTQTPRYLIKTRGQQVTLSCSPISGHRSVSWYQQTPGQGLQFLFEYFSETQRNKGNFPGRFSGRQFSNSRSEMNVSTLELGDSALYLCASSLDTRETQYFGPGTRLLVL.